The 12 T cell receptor beta chains below were found in one sample sequenced in a study of monozygotic twins with inflammatory bowel disease. TCRdb re-called the 5' RACE reads and shows each CDR3 protein once, DNA omitted. Found here are about 450,000 distinct CDR3 sequences; the top ten clones hold more than 2%. Sequences were obtained from blood. These receptors were taken from a human donor with ulcerative colitis or Crohn's disease, or a healthy co-twin of an affected twin (not recorded which).

This chain's CDR3 is CASSQVHGAAKGNEQFF. This chain connects TRBV4-3 to TRBJ2-1; TCRdb lists TRBD1, though no DNA is available to test this call. The germline V gene encodes CDR1 LGHNA and CDR2 YSLEER. This CDR3 spans 17 amino acids.

The J gene is TRBJ2-7, the V gene TRBV27; there is no DNA to check the TCRdb D call of TRBD1. The V gene's germline CDR1 is MNHEY and CDR2 SMNVEV (reference sequence). The CDR3 is 15 residues long. The CDR3 protein is CASSPRTGNTYEQYF.

This rearrangement joins TRBV18 to TRBJ2-1; without DNA, the TCRdb call of TRBD2 cannot be checked. The CDR3 runs 20 residues. The germline V gene encodes CDR1 KGHSH and CDR2 LQKENI. The CDR3 reads CASSPPNPLAARYDYNEQFF. The variable domain in full, with the rest retrieved from reference TRBV18 and TRBJ2-1, is NAGVMQNPRHLVRRRGQEARLRCSPMKGHSHVYWYRQLPEEGLKFMVYLQKENIIDESGMPKERFSAEFPKEGPSILRIQQVVRGDSAAYFCASSPPNPLAARYDYNEQFFGPGTRLTVL.

This chain connects TRBV27 to TRBJ1-2. Germline lookup yields CDR1 MNHEY and CDR2 SMNVEV (reference sequence). The CDR3 runs 13 residues. CDR3 sequence reads: CASSFWASEGYTF.

The chain carries TRBV20-1 and TRBJ1-1. CDR1 is DFQATT and CDR2 is SNEGSKA in the germline V gene (reference sequence). The CDR3 sequence is 15 residues long. This chain's CDR3 is CSARAGVDMNTEAFF.

CDR3 region: CASSPLGLAVSDEQFF. The chain uses TRBV4-1 and TRBJ2-1; no DNA is available, so the TRBD2 call from TCRdb remains unchecked. Germline assignment: CDR1 MGHRA and CDR2 YSYEKL. The CDR3 loop spans 16 amino acids.

The CDR3 here is CSARTAAISEKLFF. The V call is TRBV20-1, the J call TRBJ1-4. Looked up from germline, CDR1 is DFQATT and CDR2 is SNEGSKA (reference sequence). The CDR3 has 14 amino acids.

The V call is TRBV14, the J call TRBJ2-7. This CDR3 is built from 14 residues. Per germline, CDR1 SGHDN and CDR2 FVKESK. CDR3 in amino acids: CASSQVGVPFGQYF.

The V and J genes are TRBV3-1 and TRBJ1-6; TCRdb outputs TRBD1, but without DNA this stays unchecked. CDR3 length: 14 amino acids. Looked up from germline, CDR1 is LGHDT and CDR2 is YNNKEL (reference sequence). The CDR3 sequence: CASRDRGISSPLHF.

This chain links TRBV9 with TRBJ2-1; the D gene TCRdb calls, TRBD2, cannot be checked with no DNA. Germline V CDR1 and CDR2: SGDLS, YYNGEE. The CDR3 length is 16 residues. The CDR3 region is CASTTRTSGPYNEQFF.

This chain joins TRBV12-3 or TRBV12-4 and TRBJ2-5. The length of the CDR3 is 12 residues. CDR3 amino acids: CASSRVEETQYF.

CDR3 residues: CAIQGALNYGYTF. The rearrangement uses TRBV10-3 and TRBJ1-2; no DNA is available, so the TRBD1 call from TCRdb remains unchecked. The germline CDR1 and CDR2 sequences are ENHRY and SYGVKD. This CDR3 has 13 residues.